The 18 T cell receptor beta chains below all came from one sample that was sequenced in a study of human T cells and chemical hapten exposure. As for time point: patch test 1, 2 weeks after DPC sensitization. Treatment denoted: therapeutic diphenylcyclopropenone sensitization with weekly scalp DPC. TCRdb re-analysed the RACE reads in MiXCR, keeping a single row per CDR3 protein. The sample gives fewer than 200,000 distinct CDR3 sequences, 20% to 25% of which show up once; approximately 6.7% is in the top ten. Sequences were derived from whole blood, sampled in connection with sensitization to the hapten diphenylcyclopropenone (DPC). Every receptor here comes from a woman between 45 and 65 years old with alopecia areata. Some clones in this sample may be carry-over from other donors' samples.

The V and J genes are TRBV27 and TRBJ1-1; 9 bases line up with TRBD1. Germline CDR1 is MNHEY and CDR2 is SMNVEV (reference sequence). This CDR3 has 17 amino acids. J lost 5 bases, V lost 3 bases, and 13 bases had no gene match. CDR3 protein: CASSLRIPSGTGTEAFF. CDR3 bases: TGTGCCAGCAGTTTGAGGATCCCTAGTGGGACAGGGACTGAAGCTTTCTTT.

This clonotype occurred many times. The CDR3 DNA follows: TGCAGTGGCGTCGTACCGCTGTTCACAGATACGCAGTATTTT. Translation gives CSGVVPLFTDTQYF. The V gene is TRBV20-1, the J gene TRBJ2-3; no clear D. Looked up from germline, CDR1 is DFQATT and CDR2 is SNEGSKA (reference sequence). The V gene lost 7 bases and the J gene lost 2 bases, with 16 bases spanning the gap. The CDR3 is made up of 14 amino acids.

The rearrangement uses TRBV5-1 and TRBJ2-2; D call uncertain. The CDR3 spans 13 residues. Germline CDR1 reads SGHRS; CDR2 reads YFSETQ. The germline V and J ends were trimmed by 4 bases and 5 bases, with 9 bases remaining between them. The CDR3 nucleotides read TGCGCCAGCAGCCGTGACAAAACCGGGGAGCTGTTTTTT. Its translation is CASSRDKTGELFF.

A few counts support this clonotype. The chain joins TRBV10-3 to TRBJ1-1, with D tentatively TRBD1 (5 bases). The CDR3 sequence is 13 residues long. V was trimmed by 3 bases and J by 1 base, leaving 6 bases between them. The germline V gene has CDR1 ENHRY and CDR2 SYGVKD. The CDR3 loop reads CAISERGNTEAFF. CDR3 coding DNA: TGTGCCATCAGTGAAAGGGGGAACACTGAAGCTTTCTTT.

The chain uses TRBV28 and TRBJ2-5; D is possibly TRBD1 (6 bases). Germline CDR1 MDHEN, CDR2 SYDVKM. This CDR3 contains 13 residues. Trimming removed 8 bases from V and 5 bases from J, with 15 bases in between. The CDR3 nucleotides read TGTGCCAGCGGGGAACAGGGCTTCGAGACCCAGTACTTC. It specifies CASGEQGFETQYF.

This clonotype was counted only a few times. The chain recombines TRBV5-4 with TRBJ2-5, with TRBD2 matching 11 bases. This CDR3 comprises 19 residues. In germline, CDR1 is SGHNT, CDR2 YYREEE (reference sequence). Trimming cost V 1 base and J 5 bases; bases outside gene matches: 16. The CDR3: CASSLRRVDSGRVAETQYF. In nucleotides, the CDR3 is TGTGCCAGCAGCTTGAGGCGGGTCGATAGCGGGAGGGTAGCGGAGACCCAGTACTTC.

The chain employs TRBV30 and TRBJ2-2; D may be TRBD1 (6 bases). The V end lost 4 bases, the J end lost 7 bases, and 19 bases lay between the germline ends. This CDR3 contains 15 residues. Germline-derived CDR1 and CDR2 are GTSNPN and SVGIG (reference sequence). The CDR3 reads CAWIKGQGNNGELFF. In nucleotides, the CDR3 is TGTGCCTGGATCAAAGGGCAGGGGAATAACGGGGAGCTGTTTTTT.

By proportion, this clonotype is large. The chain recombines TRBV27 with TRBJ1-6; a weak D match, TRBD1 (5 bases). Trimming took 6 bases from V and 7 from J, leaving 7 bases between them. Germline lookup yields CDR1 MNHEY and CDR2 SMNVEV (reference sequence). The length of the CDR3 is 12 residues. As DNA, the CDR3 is TGTGCCAGCAGCTCAGGGAATTCACCCCTCCACTTT. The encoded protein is CASSSGNSPLHF.

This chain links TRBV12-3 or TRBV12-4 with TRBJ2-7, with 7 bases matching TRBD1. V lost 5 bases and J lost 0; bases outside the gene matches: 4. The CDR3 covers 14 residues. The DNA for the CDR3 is TGTGCCAGCAGTCACAGGGGAAGCTCCTACGAGCAGTACTTC. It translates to CASSHRGSSYEQYF.

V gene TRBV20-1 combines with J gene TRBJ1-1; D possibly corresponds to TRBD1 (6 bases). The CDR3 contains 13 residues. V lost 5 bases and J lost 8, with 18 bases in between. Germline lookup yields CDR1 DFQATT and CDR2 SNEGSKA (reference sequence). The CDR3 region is CSAFPTGLSEAFF. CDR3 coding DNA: TGCAGTGCTTTTCCGACAGGCCTATCCGAAGCTTTCTTT.

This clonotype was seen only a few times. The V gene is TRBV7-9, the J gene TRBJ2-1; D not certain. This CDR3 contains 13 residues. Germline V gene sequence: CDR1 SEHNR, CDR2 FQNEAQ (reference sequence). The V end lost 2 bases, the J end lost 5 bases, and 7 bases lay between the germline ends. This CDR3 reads CASSLTVHNEQFF. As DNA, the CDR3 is TGTGCCAGCAGCTTAACAGTCCACAATGAGCAGTTCTTC. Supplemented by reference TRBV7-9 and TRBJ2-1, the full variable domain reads DTGVSQNPRHKITKRGQNVTFRCDPISEHNRLYWYRQTLGQGPEFLTYFQNEAQLEKSRLLSDRFSAERPKGSFSTLEIQRTEQGDSAMYLCASSLTVHNEQFFGPGTRLTVL.

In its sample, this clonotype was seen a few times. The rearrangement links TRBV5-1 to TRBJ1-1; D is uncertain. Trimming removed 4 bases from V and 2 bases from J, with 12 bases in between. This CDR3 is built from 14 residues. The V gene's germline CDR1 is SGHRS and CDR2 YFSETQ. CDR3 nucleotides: TGCGCCAGCAGCCTCCTCAACGAAAACACTGAAGCTTTCTTT. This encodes CASSLLNENTEAFF.

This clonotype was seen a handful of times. The CDR3 DNA reads as TGCAGTGCGCCACTAGCGGGAGCCCCCTACGAGCAGTACTTC. Its protein product is CSAPLAGAPYEQYF. The rearrangement uses TRBV20-1 and TRBJ2-7, with 11 nucleotides matching TRBD2. Germline trimming cut 6 bases from V and 2 bases from J; bases unmatched to any gene: 6. The CDR3 is 14 residues long. CDR1 is DFQATT, CDR2 SNEGSKA, per germline (reference sequence).

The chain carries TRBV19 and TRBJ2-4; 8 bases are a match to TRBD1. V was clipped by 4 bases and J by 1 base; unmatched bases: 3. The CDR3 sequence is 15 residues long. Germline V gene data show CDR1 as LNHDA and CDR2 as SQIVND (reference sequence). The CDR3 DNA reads TGTGCCAGTAGTACCCAGGGGGCGGCCAAAAACATTCAGTACTTC. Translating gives CASSTQGAAKNIQYF.

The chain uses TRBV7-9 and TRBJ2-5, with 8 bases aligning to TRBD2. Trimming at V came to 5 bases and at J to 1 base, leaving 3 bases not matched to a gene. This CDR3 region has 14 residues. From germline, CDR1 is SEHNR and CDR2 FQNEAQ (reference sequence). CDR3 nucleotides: TGTGCCAGCAGCCACGGGACTAGCCAAGAGACCCAGTACTTC. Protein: CASSHGTSQETQYF.

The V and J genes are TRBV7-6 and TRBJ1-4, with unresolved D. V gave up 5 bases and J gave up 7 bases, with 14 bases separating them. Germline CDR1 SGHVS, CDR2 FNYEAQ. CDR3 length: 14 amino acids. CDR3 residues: CASSQDVWGEKLFF. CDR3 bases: TGTGCCAGCAGCCAGGACGTTTGGGGTGAAAAACTGTTTTTT.

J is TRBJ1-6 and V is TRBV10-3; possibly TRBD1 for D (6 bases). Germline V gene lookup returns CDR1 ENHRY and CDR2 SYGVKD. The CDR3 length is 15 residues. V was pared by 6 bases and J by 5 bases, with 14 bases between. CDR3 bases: TGTGCCATCAGCCTAGGACAGCCCGATAATTCACCCCTCCACTTT. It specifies CAISLGQPDNSPLHF.

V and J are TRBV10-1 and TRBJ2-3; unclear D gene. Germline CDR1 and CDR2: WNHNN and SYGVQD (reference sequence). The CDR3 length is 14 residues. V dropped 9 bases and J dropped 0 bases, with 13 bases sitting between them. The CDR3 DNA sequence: TGCGCCAGTAGGCCACAGATAAGCACAGATACGCAGTATTTT. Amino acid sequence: CASRPQISTDTQYF.